This entry features one T cell receptor beta chain sequence. Vbeta (60) and Jbeta (13) primers were used in the PCR. The assay was immunoSEQ multiplex PCR, and TCRdb's table has in-frame clones only and misses some. The data contain roughly 150,000 clones, around 75% of them singletons. This specimen comes from a study of cytomegalovirus exposure and HLA in healthy donors. The germline V gene encodes CDR1 SGHDT and CDR2 YYEEEE. The length of the CDR3 is 18 residues. V lost 7 bases and J lost 1; bases outside the gene matches: 19. The material sequenced was PBMCs. This chain connects TRBV5-6 to TRBJ2-5; 7 positions agree with TRBD1. The sequence was collected from a female donor in good health and CMV-seronegative. CDR3 coding DNA: TGTGCCAGCCAGAAAGCCCCCGAGACAGGGTTCCTCCAAGAGACCCAGTACTTC. Translating it yields CASQKAPETGFLQETQYF.